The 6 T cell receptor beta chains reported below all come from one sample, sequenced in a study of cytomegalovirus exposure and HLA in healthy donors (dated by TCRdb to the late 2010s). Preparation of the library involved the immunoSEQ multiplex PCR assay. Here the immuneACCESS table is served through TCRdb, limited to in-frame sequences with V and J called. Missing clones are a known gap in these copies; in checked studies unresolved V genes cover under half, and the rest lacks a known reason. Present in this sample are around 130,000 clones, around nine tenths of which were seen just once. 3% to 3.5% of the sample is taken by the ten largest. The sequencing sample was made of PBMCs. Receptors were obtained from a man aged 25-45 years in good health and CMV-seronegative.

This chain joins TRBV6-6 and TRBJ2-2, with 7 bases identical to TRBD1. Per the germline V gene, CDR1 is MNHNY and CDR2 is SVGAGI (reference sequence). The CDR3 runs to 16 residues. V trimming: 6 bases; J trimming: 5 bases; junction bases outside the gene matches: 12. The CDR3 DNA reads TGTGCCAGCAGACCTGATCGGACAGGAGGTACCGGGGAGCTGTTTTTT. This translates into CASRPDRTGGTGELFF.

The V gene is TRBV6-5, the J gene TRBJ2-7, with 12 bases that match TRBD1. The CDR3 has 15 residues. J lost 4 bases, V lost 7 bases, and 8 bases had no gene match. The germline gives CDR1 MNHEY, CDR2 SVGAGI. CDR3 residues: CASTPGTGGLYEQYF. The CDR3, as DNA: TGTGCCAGCACCCCCGGGACAGGGGGCTTATACGAGCAGTACTTC.

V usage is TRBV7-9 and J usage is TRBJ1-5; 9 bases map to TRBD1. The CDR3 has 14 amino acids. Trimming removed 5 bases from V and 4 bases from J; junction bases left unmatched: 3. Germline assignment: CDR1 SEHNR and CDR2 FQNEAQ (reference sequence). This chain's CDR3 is CASSLGTGNQPQHF. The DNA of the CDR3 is TGTGCCAGCAGCCTCGGGACAGGGAATCAGCCCCAGCATTTT.

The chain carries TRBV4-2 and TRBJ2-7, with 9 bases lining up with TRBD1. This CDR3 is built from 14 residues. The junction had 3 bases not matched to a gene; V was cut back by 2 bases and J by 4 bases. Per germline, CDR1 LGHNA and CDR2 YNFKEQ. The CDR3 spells CASSQRTGEYEQYF. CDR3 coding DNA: TGTGCCAGCAGCCAACGGACAGGGGAATACGAGCAGTACTTC.

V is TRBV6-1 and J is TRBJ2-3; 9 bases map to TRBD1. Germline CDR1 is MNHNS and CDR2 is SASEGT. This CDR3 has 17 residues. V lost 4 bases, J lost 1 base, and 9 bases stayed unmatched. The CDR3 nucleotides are TGTGCCAGCAGTGGGTTTCACAGGGGGCGCGGCACAGATACGCAGTATTTT. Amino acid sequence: CASSGFHRGRGTDTQYF.

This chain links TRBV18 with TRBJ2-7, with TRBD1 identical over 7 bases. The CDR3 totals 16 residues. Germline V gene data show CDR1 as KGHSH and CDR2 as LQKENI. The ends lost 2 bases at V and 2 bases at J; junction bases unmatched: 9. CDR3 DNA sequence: TGTGCCAGCTCACCATTCCGGGCAGGGGGTCCCTACGAGCAGTACTTC. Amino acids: CASSPFRAGGPYEQYF.